This is a list of T cell receptor beta chains from one sample in a study of long-term antiretroviral therapy in people with HIV. TCRdb's copy holds only in-frame clones and misses some; the assay was immunoSEQ multiplex PCR. The sample yields fewer than 40,000 clones, 86% seen once. The sequenced sample was unsorted PBMCs, obtained 1.2 years after starting antiretroviral therapy. These receptors were taken from a woman aged 50 to 65 with HIV. Both conserved end residues are part of each CDR3. Each record gives: D gene, J gene, V gene, clone size, CDR3 protein, CDR3 DNA. The D gene is left open where the match is weak. Expanded clones are given a class, and other clones once, few, many or no size at all.

>.|TRBJ1-4|TRBV19|few
CASSIRGSVEKLFF
TGTGCCAGTAGCATCAGGGGTTCGGTTGAAAAACTGTTTTTT
>TRBD1|TRBJ1-1|TRBV7-2|once
CASSPGGNTEAFF
TGTGCCAGCAGTCCAGGGGGGAACACTGAAGCTTTCTTT
>.|TRBJ1-3|TRBV6-5|once
CASSYPGGSGNTIYF
TGTGCCAGCAGTTACCCGGGGGGCTCCGGAAACACCATATATTTT
>.|TRBJ1-5|TRBV30|.
CAWRRGSNQPQHF
TGTGCCTGGAGACGCGGATCCAATCAGCCCCAGCATTTT
>.|TRBJ2-7|TRBV6-5|.
CASRTPYEQYF
TGTGCCAGCCGGACGCCTTACGAGCAGTACTTC
>.|TRBJ1-1|TRBV7-9|.
CASSPISGSLAFF
TGTGCCAGCAGCCCGATATCGGGGTCCCTAGCTTTCTTT
>.|TRBJ2-5|TRBV7-2|.
CASSPDRRKTQYF
TGTGCCAGCAGTCCCGACAGGAGAAAGACCCAGTACTTC
>.|TRBJ1-1|TRBV30|.
CAWGRWIGAKTEAFF
TGTGCCTGGGGCCGCTGGATAGGGGCGAAGACTGAAGCTTTCTTT
>.|TRBJ1-6|TRBV21-1|.
CASSKGTGGGHSPLHF
TGTGCCAGCAGCAAGGGGACAGGGGGTGGACATTCACCCCTCCACTTT
>TRBD1|TRBJ1-2|TRBV28|.
CASSQQGGFVYGYTF
TGTGCCAGCAGCCAACAGGGGGGCTTTGTCTATGGCTACACCTTC
>TRBD1|TRBJ1-2|TRBV2|.
CASSAGGPLSGYTF
TGTGCCAGCAGTGCAGGGGGCCCCTTATCTGGCTACACCTTC
>TRBD2|TRBJ2-1|TRBV2|.
CASKSGGPSEQFF
TGTGCCAGCAAGTCGGGGGGGCCATCCGAGCAGTTCTTC
>TRBD2|TRBJ2-2|TRBV5-4|.
CASSGPAGGTTGELFF
TGTGCCAGCAGCGGTCCAGCGGGGGGAACAACCGGGGAGCTGTTTTTT
>.|TRBJ1-2|TRBV6-4|.
CASRPHDYGYTF
TGTGCCAGCAGGCCCCATGACTATGGCTACACCTTC
>.|TRBJ1-1|TRBV18|.
CASSPLGAAEAFF
TGTGCCAGCTCACCCTTGGGGGCGGCTGAAGCTTTCTTT
>.|TRBJ2-7|TRBV7-8|.
CASSLDGQDHEQYF
TGTGCCAGCAGCTTAGACGGTCAGGATCACGAGCAGTACTTC
>TRBD1|TRBJ1-1|TRBV14|.
CASSPRGQGNTEAFF
TGTGCCAGCAGCCCGCGGGGACAGGGGAACACTGAAGCTTTCTTT
>.|TRBJ1-2|TRBV27|.
CASSPYGDYGYTF
TGTGCCAGCAGCCCTTATGGGGACTATGGCTACACCTTC
>.|TRBJ2-1|TRBV7-3|once
CASSLTTGPLDEQFF
TGTGCCAGCAGCTTAACGACCGGTCCCCTCGATGAGCAGTTCTTC
>.|TRBJ1-6|TRBV19|.
CASSIDRGNSPLHF
TGTGCCAGTAGTATAGATCGCGGAAATTCACCCCTCCACTTT
>.|TRBJ2-5|TRBV7-2|.
CASSLNRETQYF
TGTGCCAGCAGCTTAAACCGGGAGACCCAGTACTTC
>TRBD1|TRBJ2-5|TRBV5-1|once
CASSGQGQSETQYF
TGCGCCAGCAGCGGACAGGGTCAATCAGAGACCCAGTACTTC
>.|TRBJ1-1|TRBV30|.
CAWSTGLATEAFF
TGTGCCTGGAGTACCGGGTTGGCCACTGAAGCTTTCTTT
>.|TRBJ1-5|TRBV5-1|.
CASSPDGASNQPQHF
TGCGCCAGCAGCCCGGACGGGGCTAGCAATCAGCCCCAGCATTTT
>.|TRBJ1-3|TRBV5-1|.
CASSRGDGNTIYF
TGCGCCAGCAGCCGGGGCGATGGAAACACCATATATTTT
>.|TRBJ2-2|TRBV9|.
CASSVEMVGTGELFF
TGTGCCAGCAGCGTTGAGATGGTAGGCACCGGGGAGCTGTTTTTT
>.|TRBJ2-3|TRBV4-2|.
CASSQEGGATDTQYF
TGTGCCAGCAGCCAAGAAGGGGGGGCCACAGATACGCAGTATTTT
>.|TRBJ1-6|TRBV9|.
CASSGVTDYNSPLHF
TGTGCCAGCAGCGGGGTGACAGATTATAATTCACCCCTCCACTTT
>TRBD1|TRBJ2-7|TRBV7-9|.
CASSYRGKTYEQYF
TGTGCCAGCAGCTACAGGGGGAAAACCTACGAGCAGTACTTC
>.|TRBJ1-1|TRBV4-3|.
CASSQVKGRNTEAFF
TGCGCCAGCAGCCAAGTTAAGGGTAGGAACACTGAAGCTTTCTTT
>.|TRBJ1-1|TRBV7-3|.
CASSLSGASNTEAFF
TGTGCCAGCAGCTTATCGGGGGCGTCGAACACTGAAGCTTTCTTT
>TRBD2|TRBJ2-1|TRBV5-4|.
CASSLALGGTYNEQFF
TGTGCCAGCAGCTTGGCTCTCGGGGGGACTTACAATGAGCAGTTCTTC
>TRBD2|TRBJ2-7|TRBV7-2|.
CASSPKRGGQYEQYF
TGTGCCAGCAGTCCGAAGCGGGGGGGCCAGTACGAGCAGTACTTC
>TRBD2|TRBJ2-7|TRBV18|.
CASSPTGLAGSYEQYF
TGTGCCAGCTCACCTACCGGGCTAGCGGGCTCCTACGAGCAGTACTTC
>.|TRBJ1-2|TRBV5-6|.
CASSAQVGVNYGYTF
TGTGCCAGCAGCGCCCAGGTAGGGGTCAACTATGGCTACACCTTC
>.|TRBJ2-5|TRBV27|once
CASSLSDTQETQYF
TGTGCCAGCAGTTTATCGGACACCCAAGAGACCCAGTACTTC
>.|TRBJ2-1|TRBV13|.
CASSLRQYNEQFF
TGTGCCAGCAGCTTAAGGCAGTACAATGAGCAGTTCTTC
>.|TRBJ1-6|TRBV19|.
CASSRNNNSPLHF
TGTGCCAGTAGTAGAAATAATAATTCACCCCTCCACTTT
>TRBD1|TRBJ2-1|TRBV9|.
CASSVSGGQGYNEQFF
TGTGCCAGCAGCGTGAGTGGGGGACAGGGGTACAATGAGCAGTTCTTC
>.|TRBJ1-3|TRBV6-6|once
CASDMGGNTIYF
TGTGCCAGCGACATGGGGGGAAACACCATATATTTT
>.|TRBJ1-1|TRBV9|once
CASSVESGMNTEAFF
TGTGCCAGCAGCGTAGAGTCGGGGATGAACACTGAAGCTTTCTTT
>.|TRBJ2-7|TRBV7-2|.
CASSLEPGTPQYF
TGTGCCAGCAGCTTAGAGCCCGGGACGCCGCAGTACTTC
>TRBD2|TRBJ2-7|TRBV9|.
CASSVGLAGDYEQYF
TGTGCCAGCAGCGTGGGACTAGCGGGGGATTACGAGCAGTACTTC
>.|TRBJ1-1|TRBV7-2|few
CASSWGQLNTEAFF
TGTGCCAGCAGCTGGGGGCAACTGAACACTGAAGCTTTCTTT
>.|TRBJ1-5|TRBV15|.
CATSRDLRTDQPQHF
TGTGCCACCAGCAGAGATCTGCGCACCGATCAGCCCCAGCATTTT
>.|TRBJ2-2|TRBV13|.
CASIRGNTGELFF
TGTGCCAGCATTAGGGGGAACACCGGGGAGCTGTTTTTT
>.|TRBJ2-5|TRBV27|.
CASSFVNQETQYF
TGTGCCAGCAGTTTTGTAAACCAAGAGACCCAGTACTTC
>.|TRBJ2-7|TRBV11-2|.
CASSLGQGNSYEQYF
TGTGCCAGCAGCTTAGGGCAGGGGAACTCCTACGAGCAGTACTTC
>.|TRBJ2-5|TRBV27|once
CASRSGGRGAETQYF
TGTGCCAGCAGGAGCGGAGGGAGGGGGGCCGAGACCCAGTACTTC
>.|TRBJ1-5|TRBV6-1|.
CASSEGSGDQPQHF
TGTGCCAGCAGTGAAGGTTCAGGGGATCAGCCCCAGCATTTT
>.|TRBJ2-3|TRBV2|.
CASSLDLTVTDTQYF
TGTGCCAGCAGTTTGGACCTAACAGTAACAGATACGCAGTATTTT